This T cell receptor (beta chain) was sequenced during a study of glioma-infiltrating T cells. Study observations and caveats: Very few CDR3 sequences were shared between tissue and blood. Non-neoplastic patients had below-expected tissue-blood divergence, while all gliomas exceeded expectation.

Concerning this clonotype: Its antigen is as yet unknown.

The V end was cut by 4 bases, the J end by 2 bases, with 12 bases between. CDR1 and CDR2 from the germline V gene are SNHLY and FYNNEI. The CDR3 loop spans 14 amino acids. Amplification of TCR alpha and beta CDR3 regions from RNA used iRepertoire nested multiplex PCR. One-step reverse transcription and amplification started from around 100-400 ng of tissue mRNA or PBMC total RNA. Each CDR3 protein gets one entry after TCRdb re-called the multiplex PCR reads with MiXCR. This table holds about 140,000 distinct CDR3 sequences, roughly 43% found once. This rearrangement joins TRBV2 to TRBJ2-7; a possible D gene is TRBD2 (6 bases). The sequence was collected from a human donor with low-grade glioma or glioblastoma, undergoing nonglioma brain surgery, or in good health (not recorded which). Specimen: glioma tissue, nonneoplastic brain tissue, or PBMCs (not recorded which). The CDR3 DNA follows: TGTGCCAGCAGTGTGGGTAGCGGAACCTACGAGCAGTACTTC. Amino acid sequence: CASSVGSGTYEQYF. The full variable domain, with the rest looked up from reference TRBV2 and TRBJ2-7, is EPEVTQTPSHQVTQMGQEVILRCVPISNHLYFYWYRQILGQKVEFLVSFYNNEISEKSEIFDDQFSVERPDGSNFTLKIRSTKLEDSAMYFCASSVGSGTYEQYFGPGTRLTVT.